This TCR beta chain was captured by sequencing in a study of spatial heterogeneity in lung cancer. TCRdb reanalysed the 5' RACE reads using MiXCR and keeps one entry per CDR3 protein. The data contain about 13,000 distinct CDR3 sequences, about 5.4% of them singletons. The junction had 7 bases not matched to a gene; V was cut back by 8 bases and J by 3 bases. Germline V gene sequence: CDR1 MNHNS, CDR2 SASEGT. The length of the CDR3 is 13 residues. Study results and limitations: Counts that tracked tumor mutation counts were those of expanded intratumoral alpha and beta TCRs. Beta chains had 13% to 15% coverage of tumor T cells, and alpha chains had roughly 7%.

The sample's time point: sample taken at primary tumor resection. A word on this clonotype: Its antigen is unidentified.

The sample here was lung tumor tissue, taken at surgery. The clonotype originates from a female donor with early-stage non-small cell lung cancer. The genes are TRBV6-1 and TRBJ2-7; 7 bases are shared with TRBD1. Written as DNA, the CDR3 is TGTGCCAGCGAGTATCGGGACAGCTACGAGCAGTACTTC. Translating it yields CASEYRDSYEQYF.